The 18 T cell receptor beta chains below all came from one sample that was sequenced in a study of blood T cell repertoires in COVID-19. The repertoire was sequenced with immunoSEQ multiplex PCR; TCRdb's copy has only in-frame clones and lacks some. The data hold 160,000 or so clones, with roughly 80% observed a single time. The sample taken for sequencing was PBMCs or T cells enriched from blood (not recorded which). The receptors shown here come from a woman aged 35 to 49 with acute COVID-19.

The V call is TRBV11-2, the J call TRBJ1-3; D not resolved. Deletions cut 1 base from V and 4 bases from J, with 8 bases between. Germline lookup yields CDR1 SGHAT and CDR2 FQNNGV. This CDR3 is built from 14 residues. The CDR3 DNA reads as TGTGCCAGCAGCTTAGCCGGGTTCGGAAACACCATATATTTT. Its protein is CASSLAGFGNTIYF. Drawing the rest from reference TRBV11-2 and TRBJ1-3, the complete variable domain is EAGVAQSPRYKIIEKRQSVAFWCNPISGHATLYWYQQILGQGPKLLIQFQNNGVVDDSQLPKDRFSAERLKGVDSTLKIQPAKLEDSAVYLCASSLAGFGNTIYFGEGSWLTVV.

Only one count was recorded for this clone. This chain uses TRBV5-4 with TRBJ2-1; D gene uncertain. V was shortened by 4 bases and J by 4 bases, with 15 bases between the two germline ends. The V gene's germline CDR1 is SGHNT and CDR2 YYREEE (reference sequence). This CDR3 comprises 15 residues. The CDR3 DNA reads TGTGCCAGCAGCCGCCAGGAAGGATATTACAATGAGCAGTTCTTC. It is translated as CASSRQEGYYNEQFF.

J is TRBJ1-2 and V is TRBV4-2; TRBD1 agrees at 10 bases. Germline-derived CDR1 and CDR2 are LGHNA and YNFKEQ. The junction had 5 bases not matched to a gene; V was cut back by 2 bases and J by 2 bases. This CDR3 comprises 16 residues. CDR3 sequence (DNA): TGTGCCAGCAGCCAAATTGAGACAGGGGGCAACTATGGCTACACCTTC. Protein product: CASSQIETGGNYGYTF.

This clone was recorded only once. The V call is TRBV3-1 (or the pseudogene TRBV3-2), the J call TRBJ2-3, with a weak D call TRBD1 (5 bases). The germline CDR1 and CDR2 sequences are LGHDT and YNNKEL (reference sequence). V lost 2 bases to trimming and J lost 0 bases, with 6 bases between them. The CDR3 is made up of 14 amino acids. The CDR3 region is CASSQKGSTDTQYF. In DNA, the CDR3 is TGTGCCAGCAGCCAAAAGGGGAGCACAGATACGCAGTATTTT.

The chain joins TRBV2 to TRBJ2-7; 9 bases map to TRBD2. The junction had 5 bases not matched to a gene; V was cut back by 2 bases and J by 3 bases. There are 15 residues in the CDR3. Germline CDR1 is SNHLY and CDR2 is FYNNEI. The CDR3 DNA is TGTGCCAGCAGTGAAAGGTCTAGCGGGATCTACGAGCAGTACTTC. It encodes CASSERSSGIYEQYF.

A single count supports this clone. The chain has TRBV5-1 and TRBJ2-2, with 8 bases aligning to TRBD2. The germline gives CDR1 SGHRS, CDR2 YFSETQ. With V trimmed by 3 bases and J by 1 base, 5 bases remained unmatched. The CDR3 is made up of 16 amino acids. CDR3 residues: CASSSQSGGNTGELFF. The CDR3 DNA sequence: TGCGCCAGCAGCTCCCAGAGCGGGGGGAACACCGGGGAGCTGTTTTTT. The full variable domain, in which reference TRBV5-1 and TRBJ2-2 provide the parts outside the CDR3, is KAGVTQTPRYLIKTRGQQVTLSCSPISGHRSVSWYQQTPGQGLQFLFEYFSETQRNKGNFPGRFSGRQFSNSRSEMNVSTLELGDSALYLCASSSQSGGNTGELFFGEGSRLTVL.

The chain couples TRBV5-1 to TRBJ2-7; D gene uncertain. Germline V gives CDR1 SGHRS, CDR2 YFSETQ. Trimming took 7 bases from V and 0 from J, leaving 8 bases between them. The CDR3 extends over 12 amino acids. Written as DNA, the CDR3 is TGCGCCAGCGGTCTCTACTCCTACGAGCAGTACTTC. Translation: CASGLYSYEQYF.

The chain's CDR3 is CASSPGIPTGELFF. The CDR3 nucleotides are TGTGCCAGCAGTCCCGGGATTCCGACCGGGGAGCTGTTTTTT. V usage is TRBV6-5 and J usage is TRBJ2-2, with TRBD2 as a possible D gene (5 bases). Germline lookup yields CDR1 MNHEY and CDR2 SVGAGI. The CDR3 totals 14 residues. Trimming took 5 bases from V and 5 from J, leaving 12 bases between them.

The chain has TRBV19 and TRBJ2-1, with TRBD2 identical over 9 bases. V lost 4 bases to trimming and J lost 8 bases; unmatched junction nucleotides: 9. The CDR3 consists of 15 residues. Germline-derived CDR1 and CDR2 are LNHDA and SQIVND (reference sequence). In nucleotides, the CDR3 is TGTGCCAGTAGTACTTTAGCGGGAGTCGGGCATGAGCAGTTCTTC. Encoded protein: CASSTLAGVGHEQFF.

This sequence joins TRBV5-1 and TRBJ2-5; 7 nucleotides match TRBD1. Germline V gene lookup returns CDR1 SGHRS and CDR2 YFSETQ. V shed 4 bases, J shed 5 bases, and the junction held 11 bases outside the gene matches. The CDR3 covers 15 residues. This chain's CDR3 is CASSPSGTVVETQYF. The DNA of the CDR3 is TGCGCCAGCAGCCCCTCCGGGACAGTCGTTGAGACCCAGTACTTC.

The chain couples TRBV7-2 to TRBJ2-1, with a possible D match to TRBD2 (5 bases). V shed 5 bases and J shed 0 bases, with 5 bases lying between them. Germline CDR1 reads SGHTA; CDR2 reads FQGNSA. The CDR3 covers 13 residues. CDR3 DNA sequence: TGTGCCAGCAGCACTAGCTCCTACAATGAGCAGTTCTTC. Translation gives CASSTSSYNEQFF.

The V call is TRBV20-1, the J call TRBJ2-1; D perhaps matches TRBD2 (6 bases). The V end was cut by 3 bases, the J end by 1 base, with 13 bases between. Germline V gives CDR1 DFQATT, CDR2 SNEGSKA (reference sequence). The CDR3 sequence is 15 residues long. CDR3 coding DNA: TGCAGTGCTAGTTTCGGGAGTGGGTCCTACAATGAGCAGTTCTTC. Amino acids: CSASFGSGSYNEQFF.

As DNA, the CDR3 is TGTGCCAGCAGTACCCCAGGGGGCCTAGGCACCCAGTACTTC. Amino acid sequence: CASSTPGGLGTQYF. The rearrangement joins TRBV6-5 to TRBJ2-5, with TRBD1 identical over 8 bases. This CDR3 is built from 14 residues. Looked up from germline, CDR1 is MNHEY and CDR2 is SVGAGI. V dropped 5 bases and J dropped 8; count of bases not matched to a gene: 10.

V gene TRBV5-5 combines with J gene TRBJ2-5, with TRBD1 as a possible D gene (6 bases). Germline CDR1 is SGHKS and CDR2 is YYEKEE (reference sequence). With 9 bases removed from V and 5 bases from J, the gap between germline ends came to 14 bases. The CDR3 contains 12 residues. For the CDR3, the DNA is TGTGCCACACAGGGAGCGGCGGAGACCCAGTACTTC. Its translation: CATQGAAETQYF.

CDR3 protein: CASSLSWAVKNIQYF. CDR3 sequence (DNA): TGTGCCAGCAGTTTATCGTGGGCCGTCAAAAACATTCAGTACTTC. The chain recombines TRBV27 with TRBJ2-4, with D unresolved. This CDR3 has 15 residues. V was trimmed by 0 bases and J by 3 bases, leaving 9 bases between them. Germline CDR1 reads MNHEY; CDR2 reads SMNVEV (reference sequence).

The chain's CDR3 is CSASSGRAGVDEQFF. CDR3 coding DNA: TGCAGTGCAAGTAGCGGGAGGGCCGGTGTGGATGAGCAGTTCTTC. This chain joins TRBV20-1 and TRBJ2-1; 11 positions agree with TRBD2. CDR3 size: 15 residues. Losses at the gene ends were 6 bases for V and 8 bases for J; bases not matched to a gene: 12. Germline-derived CDR1 and CDR2 are DFQATT and SNEGSKA (reference sequence).

The rearrangement links TRBV21-1 to TRBJ2-7; the table's D call TRBD1 went unverified against the DNA. TRBV21-1 is noted as a pseudogene. The CDR3 is 17 residues long. CDR3 sequence reads: CASSSGQGDSWSYEQYF. Written as DNA, the CDR3 is TGTGCCAGCAGCTCCGGACAGGGGGATTCGTGGTCCTACGAGCAGTACTTC.

The chain employs TRBV19 and TRBJ1-4; maybe TRBD1 (6 bases). Germline assignment: CDR1 LNHDA and CDR2 SQIVND (reference sequence). V lost 1 base and J 12 bases, leaving 15 bases between the germline ends. The CDR3 totals 14 residues. The CDR3 DNA follows: TGTGCCAGTAGTATAGGACAGGCGCCTGCGGAACTGTTTTTT. This translates into CASSIGQAPAELFF.